The 22 T cell receptor beta chains below were found in one sample sequenced in a study of OX40 agonist ivuxolimab in advanced cancers. The method was immunoSEQ multiplex PCR; TCRdb's version includes in-frame clones alone and lacks a portion of them. In the table there are over 55,000 clones, roughly nine tenths of which are singletons. The specimen was CD4+ or CD8+ T cells sorted from blood, collected in a trial of the OX40 agonist ivuxolimab. Every receptor here comes from an adult with an advanced solid tumor such as melanoma, head and neck, liver or kidney cancer.

The chain combines TRBV21-1 with TRBJ1-2; the table's D call, TRBD1, has no DNA check behind it. TRBV21-1 is a known pseudogene. The CDR3 is made up of 16 amino acids. The CDR3 here is CASSSPGTGCPTGYTF. CDR3 nucleotides: TGTGCCAGCAGCAGTCCCGGGACAGGGTGTCCAACTGGCTACACCTTC.

CDR3 nucleotides: TGTGCCAGCAGCACGGGACAGGGTGCGGGCACTGAAGCTTTCTTT. Protein sequence: CASSTGQGAGTEAFF. The chain is built from TRBV7-9 and TRBJ1-1; 9 nucleotides match TRBD1. Germline CDR1 and CDR2: SEHNR and FQNEAQ (reference sequence). The V gene end was trimmed by 5 bases and the J gene end by 4 bases; junction bases not matched to a gene: 8. This CDR3 has 15 residues.

Here the CDR3 reads CAAVGSNEQFF. The CDR3 DNA follows: TGTGCCGCAGTCGGGTCCAATGAGCAGTTCTTC. This chain links TRBV7-9 with TRBJ2-1; D not resolved. The CDR3 runs 11 residues. Looked up from germline, CDR1 is SEHNR and CDR2 is FQNEAQ (reference sequence). V lost 11 bases to trimming and J lost 6 bases, with 11 bases between them.

This chain connects TRBV6-5 to TRBJ2-7, with 7 bases aligning to TRBD1. This CDR3 region has 13 residues. The trim removed 8 bases at V and 4 bases at J, leaving 8 bases unmatched. The germline gives CDR1 MNHEY, CDR2 SVGAGI. The CDR3 nucleotides are TGTGCCAGCGGGTTGACAGGGAATTACGAGCAGTACTTC. Its translation: CASGLTGNYEQYF.

The chain carries TRBV4-3 and TRBJ2-1; no firm D call. Trimming removed 3 bases at V and 0 bases at J, with 9 bases between. CDR1 is LGHNA, CDR2 YSLEER, per germline. This CDR3 is built from 15 residues. The CDR3 DNA reads TGCGCCAGCAGCCAGGTCGCCAGCTCCTACAATGAGCAGTTCTTC. It is translated as CASSQVASSYNEQFF.

The CDR3 bases are TGTGCCAGCAGTGACCATGAGTCCACCGGGGAGCTGTTTTTT. Translating gives CASSDHESTGELFF. This chain joins TRBV6-4 and TRBJ2-2; D call uncertain. V lost 2 bases to trimming and J lost 4 bases, with 8 bases between them. This CDR3 is built from 14 residues. The germline gives CDR1 MRHNA, CDR2 SNTAGT.

The chain uses TRBV28 and TRBJ2-1; D is unclear. V dropped 0 bases and J dropped 0 bases, with 6 bases sitting between them. The germline CDR1 and CDR2 sequences are MDHEN and SYDVKM. The length of the CDR3 is 15 residues. As DNA, the CDR3 is TGTGCCAGCAGTTTATGGCTGAGCTCCTACAATGAGCAGTTCTTC. Protein: CASSLWLSSYNEQFF.

For the CDR3, the DNA is TGTGCCAGCAGTTCTAACCGGCAAGATACGCAGTATTTT. This encodes CASSSNRQDTQYF. The V and J genes are TRBV28 and TRBJ2-3; no firm D call. Trimming removed 4 bases from V and 5 bases from J, with 10 bases in between. The CDR3 length is 13 residues. The germline V gene has CDR1 MDHEN and CDR2 SYDVKM.

This chain links TRBV28 with TRBJ2-3; the D gene is possibly TRBD2 (5 bases). V dropped 7 bases and J dropped 6 bases, with 11 bases sitting between them. The CDR3 covers 12 residues. Germline CDR1 reads MDHEN; CDR2 reads SYDVKM. In DNA form, the CDR3 reads TGTGCCAGCATGGAAGCGGCCGATACGCAGTATTTT. This gives the protein CASMEAADTQYF.

The CDR3, as DNA: TGTGCCAGCAGCGCAACTAGCGGGAGTGGCCATGAGCAGTTCTTC. Protein sequence: CASSATSGSGHEQFF. V is TRBV6-4 and J is TRBJ2-1, with TRBD2 identical over 11 bases. This CDR3 region has 15 residues. Unmatched junction bases numbered 9, after V lost 6 bases and J lost 8 bases. Germline assignment: CDR1 MRHNA and CDR2 SNTAGT.

This sequence joins TRBV28 and TRBJ1-1; 8 positions agree with TRBD1. CDR1 and CDR2 from the germline V gene are MDHEN and SYDVKM. CDR3 size: 14 residues. Losses at the gene ends were 3 bases for V and 1 base for J; bases not matched to a gene: 1. CDR3 nucleotides: TGTGCCAGCAGTTTCGACAGGGGGAACACTGAAGCTTTCTTT. As protein: CASSFDRGNTEAFF. Full variable domain (missing parts from reference TRBV28 and TRBJ1-1): DVKVTQSSRYLVKRTGEKVFLECVQDMDHENMFWYRQDPGLGLRLIYFSYDVKMKEKGDIPEGYSVSREKKERFSLILESASTNQTSMYLCASSFDRGNTEAFFGQGTRLTVV.

The V call is TRBV18, the J call TRBJ2-6; D perhaps matches TRBD1 (7 bases). Germline CDR1 KGHSH, CDR2 LQKENI. Trimming removed 2 bases at V and 0 bases at J, with 23 bases between. This CDR3 is 21 amino acids long. The CDR3 DNA follows: TGTGCCAGCTCACCAGAGGGTTTGCGGGACAGCACTCTCTCTGGGGCCAACGTCCTGACTTTC. Protein: CASSPEGLRDSTLSGANVLTF.

This chain connects TRBV28 to TRBJ1-1; D may be TRBD1 (6 bases). CDR1 and CDR2 (germline): MDHEN, SYDVKM. The CDR3 has 14 amino acids. Trimming took 3 bases from V and 5 from J, leaving 13 bases between them. DNA of the CDR3: TGTGCCAGCAGTTTGGGGGGCAGGGTTACTGAAGCTTTCTTT. It encodes CASSLGGRVTEAFF.

Comments on this clone: The same CDR3 is also encoded by other DNA sequences in this sample. This rearrangement joins TRBV27 to TRBJ1-5; D is uncertain. Germline assignment: CDR1 MNHEY and CDR2 SMNVEV (reference sequence). Trimming removed 0 bases from V and 4 bases from J, with 4 bases in between. The CDR3 is 13 residues long. The CDR3 DNA follows: TGTGCCAGCAGTTTATCCGGGAATCAGCCCCAGCATTTT. Its protein is CASSLSGNQPQHF.

The chain couples TRBV2 to TRBJ2-5, with D maybe TRBD2 (6 bases). The CDR3 is 14 amino acids. Germline V gene sequence: CDR1 SNHLY, CDR2 FYNNEI. V gave up 5 bases and J gave up 4 bases, with 14 bases separating them. The CDR3 nucleotides are TGTGCCAGCAGTCTGGACTACTTGGGAGAGACCCAGTACTTC. As protein: CASSLDYLGETQYF.

The chain joins TRBV28 to TRBJ2-7, with TRBD2 matching 8 bases. The CDR3 loop spans 14 amino acids. V was clipped by 5 bases and J by 4 bases; unmatched bases: 7. Germline-derived CDR1 and CDR2 are MDHEN and SYDVKM. The CDR3 loop is CASSPGLVTYEQYF. The CDR3 nucleotides are TGTGCCAGCAGTCCGGGACTAGTTACGTACGAGCAGTACTTC. Full variable domain (missing parts from reference TRBV28 and TRBJ2-7): DVKVTQSSRYLVKRTGEKVFLECVQDMDHENMFWYRQDPGLGLRLIYFSYDVKMKEKGDIPEGYSVSREKKERFSLILESASTNQTSMYLCASSPGLVTYEQYFGPGTRLTVT.

CDR3 in DNA: TGTGCCAGCAGCTTGTACTGGAACACCGGGGAGCTGTTTTTT. Translated, it gives CASSLYWNTGELFF. The rearrangement links TRBV5-6 to TRBJ2-2; D gene ambiguous. Germline V gene data show CDR1 as SGHDT and CDR2 as YYEEEE. The CDR3 runs 14 residues. The V end was cut by 1 base, the J end by 1 base, with 5 bases between. Complete variable domain (other parts from reference TRBV5-6 and TRBJ2-2): DAGVTQSPTHLIKTRGQQVTLRCSPKSGHDTVSWYQQALGQGPQFIFQYYEEEERQRGNFPDRFSGHQFPNYSSELNVNALLLGDSALYLCASSLYWNTGELFFGEGSRLTVL.

This sequence joins TRBV7-9 and TRBJ2-7; 9 nucleotides agree with TRBD2. The CDR3 runs 15 residues. Trimming cost V 0 bases and J 4 bases; bases outside gene matches: 4. From germline, CDR1 is SEHNR and CDR2 FQNEAQ (reference sequence). CDR3 sequence: CASSLAASGVYEQYF. The CDR3 DNA is TGTGCCAGCAGCTTAGCGGCTAGCGGGGTGTACGAGCAGTACTTC.

V usage is TRBV11-2 and J usage is TRBJ2-3; 15 bases fit TRBD2. The ends lost 4 bases at V and 4 bases at J; junction bases unmatched: 6. The V gene's germline CDR1 is SGHAT and CDR2 FQNNGV. The CDR3 totals 17 residues. The CDR3 sequence is CASSSPGLAGGADTQYF. The CDR3, as DNA: TGTGCCAGCAGCTCCCCGGGACTAGCGGGAGGTGCAGATACGCAGTATTTT.

V usage is TRBV7-9 and J usage is TRBJ2-7; D remains ambiguous. Germline assignment: CDR1 SEHNR and CDR2 FQNEAQ (reference sequence). This CDR3 comprises 13 residues. V shed 4 bases and J shed 1 base, with 8 bases lying between them. CDR3 in amino acids: CASSSAVSYEQYF. Written as DNA, the CDR3 is TGTGCCAGCAGCTCGGCCGTATCCTACGAGCAGTACTTC. Using reference TRBV7-9 and TRBJ2-7 for the parts outside the CDR3, the full variable domain is DTGVSQNPRHKITKRGQNVTFRCDPISEHNRLYWYRQTLGQGPEFLTYFQNEAQLEKSRLLSDRFSAERPKGSFSTLEIQRTEQGDSAMYLCASSSAVSYEQYFGPGTRLTVT.

CDR3 sequence: CAISEEGERAEAFF. The DNA for the CDR3 is TGTGCCATCAGTGAGGAGGGGGAACGCGCTGAAGCTTTCTTT. This chain uses TRBV10-3 with TRBJ1-1, with a weak D call TRBD1 (6 bases). V lost 2 bases, J lost 6 bases, and 13 bases lay in between. Germline CDR1 ENHRY, CDR2 SYGVKD. The CDR3 is made up of 14 amino acids.

The V and J genes are TRBV7-8 and TRBJ1-5; TRBD1 matches at 9 bases. The CDR3 is 15 amino acids. Per the germline V gene, CDR1 is SGHVS and CDR2 is FQNEAQ. The ends lost 3 bases at V and 7 bases at J; junction bases unmatched: 7. The CDR3 spells CASSFQQGAGQPQHF. CDR3 bases: TGTGCCAGCAGCTTCCAACAGGGGGCTGGGCAGCCCCAGCATTTT.